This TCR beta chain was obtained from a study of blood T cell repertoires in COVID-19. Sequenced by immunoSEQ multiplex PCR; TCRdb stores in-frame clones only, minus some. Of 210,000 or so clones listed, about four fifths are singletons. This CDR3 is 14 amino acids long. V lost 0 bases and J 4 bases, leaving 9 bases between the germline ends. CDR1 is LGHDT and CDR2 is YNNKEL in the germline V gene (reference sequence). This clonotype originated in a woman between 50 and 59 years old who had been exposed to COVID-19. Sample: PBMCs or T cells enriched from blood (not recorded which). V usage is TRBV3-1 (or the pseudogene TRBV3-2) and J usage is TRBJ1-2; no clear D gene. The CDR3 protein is CASSQDTKLYGYTF. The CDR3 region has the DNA TGTGCCAGCAGCCAAGATACGAAGCTCTATGGCTACACCTTC.